This entry concerns a single TCR beta chain. Those enrolled in Seattle joined during active infection and were followed longitudinally afterward. This specimen belongs to a study of blood T cell repertoires in COVID-19. Background on the study: PBMCs, B-cell-depleted T cells, or T cells were the source of the cDNA or gDNA that made up the material.

In the original processing: Estimated nucleated cell counts came from reference gene primer amplification. The assay was immunoSEQ multiplex PCR, and TCRdb's table has in-frame clones only and misses some. V and J calls and clone size are copied from that table; D and trimming were computed from the DNA. The sample gives 100,000 to 150,000 clones, roughly 80% of which show up once; 6% is in the top ten. Sequencing used peripheral blood. The sequence derives from an elderly man with COVID-19, enrolled during active disease.

CDR3 sequence: CASSIDGEPGTEAFF. Here the CDR3 DNA reads TGTGCCAGTAGTATAGATGGTGAGCCGGGGACTGAAGCTTTCTTT. The V call is TRBV19, the J call TRBJ1-1; D unclear. This CDR3 has 15 residues. CDR1 LNHDA and CDR2 SQIVND come from the germline V gene (reference sequence). Between the trimmed V and J ends, which lost 0 bases and 5 bases, there was a span of 13 bases.